This T cell receptor beta chain appears in the sequencing data of a study of blood T cells in healthy people across ages. General study findings and limits: TCR beta diversity was tightly associated with the proportion of naive T cells. When set beside aged donors, long-lived donors presented more naive CD4+ cells and higher diversity.

Primed by a sample-barcoded 5' primer and a J-beta primer mix, a second PCR proceeded for about 6 to 12 cycles. TCRdb fed the 5' RACE reads into MiXCR, producing one record per CDR3 protein. The sample yields roughly 800,000 distinct CDR3 sequences, 20% to 25% seen once. A few counts support this clonotype. The antigen is unknown. This CDR3 has 13 amino acids. Germline CDR1 is SGHNT and CDR2 is YENEEA. The V and J ends lost 5 bases and 5 bases respectively, with 12 bases between them. These data were also reused for a study on T cells of mothers and their children. From that report: A few healthy Caucasian mothers served as donors, and their six children did as well.

This sequence joins TRBV11-3 and TRBJ2-5; TRBD1 might be the D (6 bases). This receptor was obtained from a boy aged 5-17 years in good health. The sequencing sample was made of blood. CDR3 in amino acids: CASSPQGAETQYF. The CDR3 DNA is TGTGCCAGCAGCCCACAGGGCGCGGAGACCCAGTACTTC. Full variable domain (outside the CDR3, taken from reference TRBV11-3 and TRBJ2-5): EAGVVQSPRYKIIEKKQPVAFWCNPISGHNTLYWYLQNLGQGPELLIRYENEEAVDDSQLPKDRFSAERLKGVDSTLKIQPAELGDSAVYLCASSPQGAETQYFGPGTRLLVL.